The T cell receptor beta chain under discussion was sequenced for a study of response to subunit inactivated influenza vaccine. The study's findings and limits: A suggestion made by the authors is that each seasonal influenza vaccination recruits few new T cells.

Worth noting for this clonotype: What it recognizes is unknown.

TCRdb used MiXCR to reprocess the RT-PCR reads, holding one entry per CDR3 protein. The table includes hundreds of thousands of distinct CDR3 sequences, 14% detected once. This CDR3 is built from 15 residues. Per the germline V gene, CDR1 is SGHTA and CDR2 is FQGNSA. J gave up 6 bases and V 2 bases, and 6 bases lay outside the gene matches. The sequence derives from a man aged 50 or older who received an inactivated influenza vaccine. Sequenced material: PBMCs from blood, taken 14 to 15 days before vaccination. The chain recombines TRBV7-2 with TRBJ2-1, with TRBD2 matching 8 bases. The CDR3 sequence is CASSLRREVGNEQFF. CDR3 nucleotide sequence: TGTGCCAGCAGCTTAAGGCGGGAGGTTGGCAATGAGCAGTTCTTC. Full variable domain (rest looked up from reference TRBV7-2 and TRBJ2-1): GAGVSQSPSNKVTEKGKDVELRCDPISGHTALYWYRQSLGQGLEFLIYFQGNSAPDKSGLPSDRFSAERTGGSVSTLTIQRTQQEDSAVYLCASSLRREVGNEQFFGPGTRLTVL.